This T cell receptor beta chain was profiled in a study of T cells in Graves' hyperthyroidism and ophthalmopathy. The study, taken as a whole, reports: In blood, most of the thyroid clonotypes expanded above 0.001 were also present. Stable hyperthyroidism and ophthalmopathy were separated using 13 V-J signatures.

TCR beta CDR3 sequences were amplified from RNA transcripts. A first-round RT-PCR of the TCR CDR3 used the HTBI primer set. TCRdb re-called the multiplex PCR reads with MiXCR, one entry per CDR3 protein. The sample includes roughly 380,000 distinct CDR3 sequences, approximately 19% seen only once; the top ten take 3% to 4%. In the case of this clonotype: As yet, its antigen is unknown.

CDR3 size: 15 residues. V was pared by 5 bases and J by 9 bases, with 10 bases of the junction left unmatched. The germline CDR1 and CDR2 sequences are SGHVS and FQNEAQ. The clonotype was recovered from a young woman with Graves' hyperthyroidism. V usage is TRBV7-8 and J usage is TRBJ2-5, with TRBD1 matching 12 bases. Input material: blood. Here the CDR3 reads CASSAGTGGRQPQYF. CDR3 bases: TGTGCCAGCAGCGCCGGGACAGGGGGCAGGCAGCCCCAGTACTTC.